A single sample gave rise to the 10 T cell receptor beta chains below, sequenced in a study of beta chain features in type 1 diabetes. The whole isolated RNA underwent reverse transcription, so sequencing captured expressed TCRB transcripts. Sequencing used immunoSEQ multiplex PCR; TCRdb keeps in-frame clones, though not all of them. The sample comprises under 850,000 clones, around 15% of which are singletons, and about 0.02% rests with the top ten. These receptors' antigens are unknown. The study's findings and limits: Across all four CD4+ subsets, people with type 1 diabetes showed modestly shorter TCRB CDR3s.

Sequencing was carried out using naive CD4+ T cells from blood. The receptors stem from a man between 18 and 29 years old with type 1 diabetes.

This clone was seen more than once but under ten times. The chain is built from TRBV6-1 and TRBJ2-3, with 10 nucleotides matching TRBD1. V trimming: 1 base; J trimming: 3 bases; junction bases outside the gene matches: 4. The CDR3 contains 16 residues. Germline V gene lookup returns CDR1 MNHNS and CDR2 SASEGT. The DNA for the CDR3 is TGTGCCAGCAGTGAAGGGACAGGGGGGCGGACAGATACGCAGTATTTT. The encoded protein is CASSEGTGGRTDTQYF.

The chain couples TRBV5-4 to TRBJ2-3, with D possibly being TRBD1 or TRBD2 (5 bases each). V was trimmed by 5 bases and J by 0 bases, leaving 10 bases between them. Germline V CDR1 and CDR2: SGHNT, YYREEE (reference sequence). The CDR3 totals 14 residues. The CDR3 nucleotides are TGTGCCAGCAGTTGGGGGTTTAGCACAGATACGCAGTATTTT. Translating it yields CASSWGFSTDTQYF. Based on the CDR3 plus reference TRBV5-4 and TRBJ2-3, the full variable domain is ETGVTQSPTHLIKTRGQQVTLRCSSQSGHNTVSWYQQALGQGPQFIFQYYREEENGRGNFPPRFSGLQFPNYSSELNVNALELDDSALYLCASSWGFSTDTQYFGPGTRLTVL.

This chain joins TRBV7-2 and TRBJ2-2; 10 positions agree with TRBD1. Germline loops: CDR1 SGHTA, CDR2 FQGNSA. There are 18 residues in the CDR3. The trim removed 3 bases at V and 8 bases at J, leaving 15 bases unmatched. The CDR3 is CASSFYSPGQGIPGELFF. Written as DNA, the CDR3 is TGTGCCAGCAGCTTCTACTCGCCGGGACAGGGGATTCCGGGGGAGCTGTTTTTT.

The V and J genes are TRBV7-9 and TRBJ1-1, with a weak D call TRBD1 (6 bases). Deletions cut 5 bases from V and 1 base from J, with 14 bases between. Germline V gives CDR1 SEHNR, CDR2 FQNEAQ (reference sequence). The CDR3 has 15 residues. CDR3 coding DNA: TGTGCCAGCAGCCCCGGGCGACAGGAGAACACTGAAGCTTTCTTT. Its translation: CASSPGRQENTEAFF.

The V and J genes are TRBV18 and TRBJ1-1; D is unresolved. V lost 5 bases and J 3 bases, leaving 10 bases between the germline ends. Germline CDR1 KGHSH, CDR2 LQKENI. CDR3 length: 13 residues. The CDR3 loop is CASSESGYTEAFF. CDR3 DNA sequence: TGTGCCAGCTCAGAGTCGGGCTACACTGAAGCTTTCTTT.

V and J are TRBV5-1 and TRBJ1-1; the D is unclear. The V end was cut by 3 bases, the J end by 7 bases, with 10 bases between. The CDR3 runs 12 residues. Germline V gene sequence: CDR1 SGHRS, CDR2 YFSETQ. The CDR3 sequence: CASSWVEGEAFF. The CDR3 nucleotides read TGCGCCAGCAGCTGGGTGGAAGGTGAAGCTTTCTTT.

The CDR3 region is CATKPTGRNTEAFF. The CDR3 nucleotides read TGTGCCACAAAACCGACAGGGAGGAACACTGAAGCTTTCTTT. The chain carries TRBV19 and TRBJ1-1; TRBD1 agrees at 7 bases. The germline V gene encodes CDR1 LNHDA and CDR2 SQIVND (reference sequence). The V gene end was trimmed by 10 bases and the J gene end by 1 base; junction bases not matched to a gene: 9. The CDR3 runs 14 residues.

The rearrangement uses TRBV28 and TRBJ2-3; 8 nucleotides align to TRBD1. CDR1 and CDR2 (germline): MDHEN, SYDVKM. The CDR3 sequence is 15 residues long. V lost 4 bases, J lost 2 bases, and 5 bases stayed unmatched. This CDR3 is CASSSRQGITDTQYF. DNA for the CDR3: TGTGCCAGCAGTTCCAGACAGGGGATCACAGATACGCAGTATTTT. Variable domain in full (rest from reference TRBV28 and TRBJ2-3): DVKVTQSSRYLVKRTGEKVFLECVQDMDHENMFWYRQDPGLGLRLIYFSYDVKMKEKGDIPEGYSVSREKKERFSLILESASTNQTSMYLCASSSRQGITDTQYFGPGTRLTVL.

CDR3 sequence reads: CASSAHGTGLTGELFF. In DNA, the CDR3 is TGTGCCAGCAGTGCCCACGGAACAGGGCTTACCGGGGAGCTGTTTTTT. The rearrangement joins TRBV6-1 to TRBJ2-2; D might be TRBD1 (6 bases). Trimming removed 4 bases from V and 5 bases from J, with 17 bases in between. Germline-derived CDR1 and CDR2 are MNHNS and SASEGT. This CDR3 region has 16 residues.

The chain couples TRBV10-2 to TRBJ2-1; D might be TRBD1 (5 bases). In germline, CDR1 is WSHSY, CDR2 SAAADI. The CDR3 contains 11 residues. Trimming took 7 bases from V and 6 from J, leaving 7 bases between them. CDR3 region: CASTDSNEQFF. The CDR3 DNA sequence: TGCGCCAGCACTGACAGCAATGAGCAGTTCTTC.